These T cell receptor beta chains were read from a single sample in a study of blood T cell repertoires in COVID-19. Sequenced by immunoSEQ multiplex PCR; TCRdb stores in-frame clones only, minus some. The sample comprises approximately 82,000 clones, about 83% of which are singletons, and about a sixth rests with the top ten. Sequencing was performed on peripheral blood. Every receptor here comes from a woman aged 55 to 70 with acute or convalescent COVID-19. The CDR3 runs from the conserved cysteine through the conserved F or W. Fields, in order: D gene, clone size, V gene, J gene, CDR3 DNA, CDR3 protein. A D gene is named only where the DNA matches it firmly. Clone size is not always given. Where it is, it says once, few, many or a class for expanded clones.

D: TRBD1; size: -; V: TRBV5-1; J: TRBJ1-1; DNA: TGCGCCAGCAGCGGCCGGGACAGGGGTGAAGTTTTCTTT; CDR3: CASSGRDRGEVFF
D: -; size: few; V: TRBV20-1; J: TRBJ1-1; DNA: TGCAGTGCCTATCGACAGGCTAAAGCTTTCTTT; CDR3: CSAYRQAKAFF
D: TRBD1; size: -; V: TRBV19; J: TRBJ1-6; DNA: TGTGCCAGTAGAGACAGGGTCAGTACTAATTCACCCCTCCACTTT; CDR3: CASRDRVSTNSPLHF
D: -; size: -; V: TRBV20-1; J: TRBJ2-1; DNA: TGCAGTGCTAGTGTCGGGTCTTCCTACAATGAGCAGTTCTTC; CDR3: CSASVGSSYNEQFF
D: TRBD2; size: -; V: TRBV6-1; J: TRBJ2-7; DNA: TGTGCCAGCAGTGTTATATCTAGCGGGGGGGGCTCCTCCTACGAGCAGTACTTC; CDR3: CASSVISSGGGSSYEQYF
D: -; size: -; V: TRBV11-3; J: TRBJ2-5; DNA: TGTGCCAGCAGCTTAGCCCGCGCGTTTCAAGAGACCCAGTACTTC; CDR3: CASSLARAFQETQYF
D: -; size: -; V: TRBV6-2/TRBV6-3; J: TRBJ1-1; DNA: TGTGCCAGCAGCTCCTCTGCGGAGGGCATGGACACTGAAGCTTTCTTT; CDR3: CASSSSAEGMDTEAFF
D: TRBD2; size: -; V: TRBV10-3; J: TRBJ2-2; DNA: TGTGCCATCAGTGAGTCGATTCCTAGCGGGAGTTGGGGCACCGGGGAGCTGTTTTTT; CDR3: CAISESIPSGSWGTGELFF
D: -; size: -; V: TRBV11-2; J: TRBJ2-1; DNA: TGTGCCAGCAGCTTAGGGGCCCCCTCCTACAATGAGCAGTTCTTC; CDR3: CASSLGAPSYNEQFF
D: TRBD1; size: -; V: TRBV6-5; J: TRBJ1-1; DNA: TGTGCCAGCAGCATAGACAGGGGCTACACTGAAGCTTTCTTT; CDR3: CASSIDRGYTEAFF
D: -; size: -; V: TRBV7-2; J: TRBJ1-6; DNA: TGTGCCAGCAGCTTACTGGACAGAGACTCACCCCTCCACTTT; CDR3: CASSLLDRDSPLHF
D: -; size: -; V: TRBV2; J: TRBJ1-6; DNA: TGTGCCAGCAGTGACCAGGGCACCTATAATTCACCCCTCCACTTT; CDR3: CASSDQGTYNSPLHF
D: -; size: -; V: TRBV6-1; J: TRBJ1-1; DNA: TGTGCCAGCAGTGAAGGACGGGGTCCGATGAACACTGAAGCTTTCTTT; CDR3: CASSEGRGPMNTEAFF
D: TRBD2; size: once; V: TRBV3-1/TRBV3-2; J: TRBJ2-2; DNA: TGTGCCAGCAGCCCCCTAGCGGGGGGGCCCACCGGGGAGCTGTTTTTT; CDR3: CASSPLAGGPTGELFF
D: -; size: -; V: TRBV19; J: TRBJ2-2; DNA: TGTGCCAGTAGTAGAGAGAGATCGGGAGCTGCGAACACCGGGGAGCTGTTTTTT; CDR3: CASSRERSGAANTGELFF
D: -; size: -; V: TRBV9; J: TRBJ1-2; DNA: TGTGCCAGCAGCGTCAAAATTAACTATGGCTACACCTTC; CDR3: CASSVKINYGYTF
D: TRBD1; size: few; V: TRBV6-2/TRBV6-3; J: TRBJ1-1; DNA: TGTGCCAGCAGTTACTCGCCCCACAGGGGGTTAAGCACTGAAGCTTTCTTT; CDR3: CASSYSPHRGLSTEAFF
D: -; size: -; V: TRBV19; J: TRBJ1-1; DNA: TGTGCCAGTAGCGGACGGGAGAACACTGAAGCTTTCTTT; CDR3: CASSGRENTEAFF
D: -; size: -; V: TRBV3-1/TRBV3-2; J: TRBJ1-1; DNA: TGTGCCAGCAGCCATAGACAGCTGAACACTGAAGCTTTCTTT; CDR3: CASSHRQLNTEAFF
D: TRBD1; size: -; V: TRBV11-3; J: TRBJ1-6; DNA: TGTGCCAGCAGGCAGGACAGGGGGCTCTCACCCCTCCACTTT; CDR3: CASRQDRGLSPLHF
D: TRBD1; size: -; V: TRBV4-3; J: TRBJ1-5; DNA: TGCGCCAGCAGCCAAGGGACAGGGAATGGCAATCAGCCCCAGCATTTT; CDR3: CASSQGTGNGNQPQHF
D: TRBD1; size: once; V: TRBV19; J: TRBJ2-6; DNA: TGTGCCAGCAGACAGGGGGGAACTGGGGCCAACGTCCTGACTTTC; CDR3: CASRQGGTGANVLTF
D: -; size: few; V: TRBV20-1; J: TRBJ2-4; DNA: TGCAGTGCTAGAGTCGGGAACATTCAGTACTTC; CDR3: CSARVGNIQYF
D: -; size: once; V: TRBV9; J: TRBJ2-1; DNA: TGTGCCAGCAGCGTAGGGAGCTCCTACAATGAGCAGTTCTTC; CDR3: CASSVGSSYNEQFF
D: -; size: -; V: TRBV5-8; J: TRBJ2-7; DNA: TGTGCCAGCAGCTCCACGGGCTACGAGCAGTACTTC; CDR3: CASSSTGYEQYF
D: -; size: -; V: TRBV10-2; J: TRBJ2-5; DNA: TGCGCCAGCAGTAAACAGGGCCCCCAAGAGACCCAGTACTTC; CDR3: CASSKQGPQETQYF
D: -; size: -; V: TRBV5-5; J: TRBJ2-2; DNA: TGTGCCAGCAGCTACTCCCCTAGCACCGGGGAGCTGTTTTTT; CDR3: CASSYSPSTGELFF
D: -; size: -; V: TRBV6-5; J: TRBJ2-5; DNA: TGTGCCAGCAGGTACAGGAGATTTCAAGAGACCCAGTACTTC; CDR3: CASRYRRFQETQYF
D: TRBD1; size: -; V: TRBV7-2; J: TRBJ1-1; DNA: TGTGCCAGCAGCCCACGGACAGGGGATGATGAAGCTTTCTTT; CDR3: CASSPRTGDDEAFF
D: TRBD2; size: -; V: TRBV6-5; J: TRBJ2-1; DNA: TGTGCCAGCAGTTACGAACTAGCGGGGCACAATGAGCAGTTCTTC; CDR3: CASSYELAGHNEQFF
D: -; size: -; V: TRBV21-1; J: TRBJ2-3; DNA: TGTGCCAGCAGCACTTGGGGGCGTTGGACTAGCGGGTCGAGGGCCCCGCAGTATTTT; CDR3: CASSTWGRWTSGSRAPQYF
D: -; size: -; V: TRBV10-3; J: TRBJ1-3; DNA: TGTGCCATCAGTGATAGGGGGTCTGGAAACACCATATATTTT; CDR3: CAISDRGSGNTIYF
D: -; size: -; V: TRBV6-4; J: TRBJ1-5; DNA: TGTGCCAGCAGTGACGAGAGAGCAAGCAATCAGCCCCAGCATTTT; CDR3: CASSDERASNQPQHF
D: TRBD1; size: -; V: TRBV3-1/TRBV3-2; J: TRBJ1-2; DNA: TGTGCCAGCAGCCCTATCGGGGGACAGGGAAACTATGGCTACACCTTC; CDR3: CASSPIGGQGNYGYTF
D: TRBD2; size: -; V: TRBV29-1; J: TRBJ2-7; DNA: TGCAGCGTTCGGGGACTAGCGGGAGGTACTTGGGAGCAGTACTTC; CDR3: CSVRGLAGGTWEQYF